This note documents a single T cell receptor (beta chain) sequence. As yet, its antigen is unknown. The data derive from a study of CD8+ T cells in alopecia areata. Extracted from the samples, RNA was reverse transcribed into cDNA to serve as the sequencing template. Using immunoSEQ multiplex PCR, the repertoire was profiled, and TCRdb retains in-frame clones only, with some absent. The data show some 150,000 clones, 82% seen once. Broader study findings: Scalp clonality and expanded CD8+ clones among the top 100 showed significant decreases with tofacitinib. Scalp specimens additionally yield sequences from normal skin's resident alphabeta T cells.

Treatment described: oral pan-JAK inhibitor, 5-10 mg twice daily. As part of sample collection, lesional scalp punch biopsies and peripheral blood were taken from alopecia areata patients. Isolation of CD4+ and CD8+ T cells from PBMCs was achieved by sorting. J gave up 10 bases and V 7 bases, and 9 bases lay outside the gene matches. Per the germline V gene, CDR1 is MNHEY and CDR2 is SMNVEV (reference sequence). This CDR3 is 13 amino acids long. V gene TRBV27 combines with J gene TRBJ2-1; 8 bases are a match to TRBD2. This sequence originates from a human donor with alopecia areata. Sequenced here: CD8+ T cells sorted from blood, sampled at week 4, from a patient treated with tofacitinib. Written as DNA, the CDR3 is TGTGCCAGCACCTCCCGGGAGGGTATCGAGCAGTTCTTC. It translates to CASTSREGIEQFF.